This entry lists 14 T cell receptor beta chains sequenced from one sample in a study of shared clonotypes between healthy human individuals. TCRdb's copy holds only in-frame clones and misses some; the assay was immunoSEQ multiplex PCR. This sample has 2 million to 3 million clones, with 93% found just once. Material for sequencing was naive CD4+ T cells from PBMCs. Specified subset: CD45RA+ positively selected. The origin of the receptors is a man younger than 35 in good health. Some clones in this sample may be carry-over from other donors' samples.

The table lists this clone with a count of one. The V and J genes are TRBV28 and TRBJ1-6, with a weak D call TRBD1 (6 bases). The CDR3 is 16 residues long. V dropped 4 bases and J dropped 9 bases, with 19 bases sitting between them. Per germline, CDR1 MDHEN and CDR2 SYDVKM. In DNA, the CDR3 is TGTGCCAGCAGTTCGAACAGGGATTTAGGGACTTCACCCCTCCACTTT. Translation gives CASSSNRDLGTSPLHF.

The chain joins TRBV30 to TRBJ1-3; the D gene is possibly TRBD1 (5 bases). The length of the CDR3 is 13 residues. V lost 3 bases and J lost 1, with 7 bases in between. From germline, CDR1 is GTSNPN and CDR2 SVGIG (reference sequence). The DNA of the CDR3 is TGTGCCTGGAGAAGACAGTCTGGAAACACCATATATTTT. Its protein is CAWRRQSGNTIYF.

J is TRBJ2-3 and V is TRBV7-9; TRBD1 agrees at 7 bases. This CDR3 is 12 amino acids long. From germline, CDR1 is SEHNR and CDR2 FQNEAQ (reference sequence). With 5 bases clipped from V and 9 bases from J, the junction kept 5 bases outside the gene matches. CDR3 sequence (DNA): TGTGCCAGCAGCGAGGGACAGACGACGCAGTATTTT. Translated: CASSEGQTTQYF.

This clone was recorded only once. The chain has TRBV6-5 and TRBJ1-3; a weak D match, TRBD1 (6 bases). There are 15 residues in the CDR3. Germline V gives CDR1 MNHEY, CDR2 SVGAGI. V was clipped by 4 bases and J by 1 base, with 11 bases between them. CDR3 sequence: CASSFDRFSGNTIYF. CDR3 in DNA: TGTGCCAGCAGTTTCGACAGGTTTTCTGGAAACACCATATATTTT.

The chain has TRBV4-3 and TRBJ2-3, with TRBD2 identical over 10 bases. Germline lookup yields CDR1 LGHNA and CDR2 YSLEER. The CDR3 spans 17 residues. Losses at the gene ends were 1 base for V and 4 bases for J; bases not matched to a gene: 8. The CDR3 DNA sequence: TGCGCCAGCAGCCAAGGTCCTATAGCGGGAGGCGCAGATACGCAGTATTTT. Translation gives CASSQGPIAGGADTQYF.

The chain recombines TRBV10-3 with TRBJ2-4, with 10 bases identical to TRBD1. CDR1 and CDR2 (germline): ENHRY, SYGVKD. After removal of 3 bases from V and 1 base from J, the junction contained 6 bases not matched to a gene. The CDR3 has 17 amino acids. The CDR3 protein is CAISDSLGQGAKNIQYF. CDR3 DNA: TGTGCCATCAGTGATTCTTTGGGACAGGGGGCCAAAAACATTCAGTACTTC.

The chain combines TRBV9 with TRBJ1-4, with D perhaps matching TRBD1 (5 bases). This CDR3 spans 15 amino acids. Looked up from germline, CDR1 is SGDLS and CDR2 is YYNGEE. V dropped 0 bases and J dropped 6 bases, with 12 bases sitting between them. This CDR3 is CASSVEGRVDEKLFF. CDR3 in DNA: TGTGCCAGCAGCGTAGAGGGCAGGGTTGATGAAAAACTGTTTTTT.

The rearrangement uses TRBV27 and TRBJ2-1; 8 bases fit TRBD2. The CDR3 covers 16 residues. Trimming removed 6 bases from V and 2 bases from J; junction bases left unmatched: 9. CDR1 is MNHEY and CDR2 is SMNVEV in the germline V gene (reference sequence). The DNA for the CDR3 is TGTGCCAGCAGCCCCGAGGTTAGCGGGACCTACAATGAGCAGTTCTTC. Translating it yields CASSPEVSGTYNEQFF.

This chain connects TRBV19 to TRBJ1-5; possible D gene TRBD1, 5 bases. The CDR3 spans 16 residues. Trimming cost V 8 bases and J 0 bases, with 17 bases left between them. Germline-derived CDR1 and CDR2 are LNHDA and SQIVND (reference sequence). The CDR3 DNA sequence: TGTGCCAGTCGTGACAGATCAATACATAGCAATCAGCCCCAGCATTTT. Translating gives CASRDRSIHSNQPQHF.

V gene TRBV30 combines with J gene TRBJ2-3; D is undetermined. The CDR3 covers 11 residues. The ends were cut back, 4 bases at V and 5 bases at J, with 7 bases in the middle. Germline V gene sequence: CDR1 GTSNPN, CDR2 SVGIG (reference sequence). This chain's CDR3 is CAWIPGDTQYF. CDR3 sequence (DNA): TGTGCCTGGATCCCGGGAGATACGCAGTATTTT.

CDR3 nucleotide sequence: TGTGCCAGCAGGTTACTAGCGGGAGGTTTGCACGAGCAGTACTTC. Its translation: CASRLLAGGLHEQYF. The genes are TRBV6-5 and TRBJ2-7; 12 bases are shared with TRBD2. V lost 6 bases and J lost 5; bases outside the gene matches: 8. Germline-derived CDR1 and CDR2 are MNHEY and SVGAGI. The CDR3 loop spans 15 amino acids.

This chain joins TRBV4-3 and TRBJ2-5; D unclear. The end of the DNA aligns better with TRBJ2-7, so the J call may be wrong. The CDR3 spans 15 residues. Germline CDR1 is LGHNA and CDR2 is YSLEER. CDR3 amino acids: CASSQEVRRNGEQYF. DNA for the CDR3: TGCGCCAGCAGCCAAGAGGTACGGCGGAACGGCGAGCAGTACTTC.

This chain uses TRBV18 with TRBJ2-3; 12 nucleotides match TRBD2. V lost 3 bases, J lost 5 bases, and 12 bases stayed unmatched. Germline CDR1 is KGHSH and CDR2 is LQKENI. This CDR3 contains 18 residues. This CDR3 reads CASSPQFVSSGREDTQYF. In DNA, the CDR3 is TGTGCCAGCTCACCGCAATTTGTTTCTAGCGGGAGGGAAGATACGCAGTATTTT. The complete variable domain, with remaining parts taken from reference TRBV18 and TRBJ2-3, reads NAGVMQNPRHLVRRRGQEARLRCSPMKGHSHVYWYRQLPEEGLKFMVYLQKENIIDESGMPKERFSAEFPKEGPSILRIQQVVRGDSAAYFCASSPQFVSSGREDTQYFGPGTRLTVL.

V gene TRBV6-6 combines with J gene TRBJ1-3, with a weak D call TRBD1 (5 bases). V was pared by 5 bases and J by 4 bases, with 15 bases between. The CDR3 runs to 15 residues. Germline V gene sequence: CDR1 MNHNY, CDR2 SVGAGI (reference sequence). The CDR3 DNA sequence: TGTGCCAGCAGTCCACCGGGACTATCGGGAAACACCATATATTTT. Its translation is CASSPPGLSGNTIYF.